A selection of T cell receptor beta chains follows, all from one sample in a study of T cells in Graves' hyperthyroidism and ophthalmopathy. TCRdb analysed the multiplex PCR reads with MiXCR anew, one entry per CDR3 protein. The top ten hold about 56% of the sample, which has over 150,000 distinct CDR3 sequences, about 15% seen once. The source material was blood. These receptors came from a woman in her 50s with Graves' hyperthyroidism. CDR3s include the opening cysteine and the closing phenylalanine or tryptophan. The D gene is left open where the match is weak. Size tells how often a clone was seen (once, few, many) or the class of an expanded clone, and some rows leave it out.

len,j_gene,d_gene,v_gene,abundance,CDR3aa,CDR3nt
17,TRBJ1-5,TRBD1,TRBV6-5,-,CASRPGTGSMRNQPQHF,TGTGCCAGCAGACCCGGGACAGGGAGTATGCGCAATCAGCCCCAGCATTTT
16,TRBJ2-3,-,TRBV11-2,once,CASKRFGTPGTDTQYF,TGTGCCAGCAAGAGGTTCGGGACACCTGGCACAGATACGCAGTATTTT
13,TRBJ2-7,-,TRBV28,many,CASTNPPSYEQYF,TGTGCCAGCACCAATCCGCCGTCCTACGAGCAGTACTTC
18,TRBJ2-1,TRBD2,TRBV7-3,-,CASSLAPSGRSPYNEQFF,TGTGCCAGCAGCTTAGCCCCTAGCGGGAGGAGTCCCTACAATGAGCAGTTCTTC
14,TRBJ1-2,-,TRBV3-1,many,CASSLSGTLYGYTF,TGTGCCAGCAGCCTATCCGGGACACTCTATGGCTACACCTTC
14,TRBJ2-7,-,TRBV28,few,CASSAGGRAYEQYF,TGTGCCAGCAGTGCTGGGGGCCGAGCCTACGAGCAGTACTTC
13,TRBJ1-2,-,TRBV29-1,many,CSVEFGGISGYTF,TGCAGCGTTGAGTTTGGGGGGATTTCTGGCTACACCTTC
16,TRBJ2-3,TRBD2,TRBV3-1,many,CASSQDGGLAVDTQYF,TGTGCCAGCAGCCAAGATGGGGGACTAGCGGTAGATACGCAGTATTTT
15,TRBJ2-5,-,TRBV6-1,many,CASSESEGSWETQYF,TGTGCCAGCAGTGAGAGTGAGGGGTCCTGGGAGACCCAGTACTTC
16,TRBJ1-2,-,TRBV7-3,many,CASSISGPDQTSGYTF,TGTGCCAGCAGCATCTCTGGGCCTGATCAGACGTCCGGCTACACCTTC
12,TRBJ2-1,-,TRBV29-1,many,CSVVSSRNEQFF,TGCAGCGTTGTGTCTAGCCGAAATGAGCAGTTCTTC
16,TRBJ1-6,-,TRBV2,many,CASRVQQSAYNSPLHF,TGTGCCAGCAGAGTCCAGCAATCTGCCTATAATTCACCCCTCCACTTT
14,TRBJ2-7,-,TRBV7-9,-,CASSTLGTTYEQYF,TGTGCCAGCAGCACGTTGGGGACAACCTACGAGCAGTACTTC
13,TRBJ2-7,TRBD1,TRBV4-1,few,CASSRTGLLEQYF,TGCGCCAGCTCGCGGACAGGGCTTTTGGAGCAGTACTTC
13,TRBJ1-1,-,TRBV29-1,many,CSVEQAMNTEAFF,TGCAGCGTTGAACAGGCCATGAACACTGAAGCTTTCTTT
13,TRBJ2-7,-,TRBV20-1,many,CSASLSSTYEQYF,TGCAGTGCTAGCTTGAGTTCGACCTACGAGCAGTACTTC
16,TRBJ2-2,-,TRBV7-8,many,CASSLAVSANTGELFF,TGTGCCAGCAGCTTAGCGGTCTCCGCGAACACCGGGGAGCTGTTTTTT
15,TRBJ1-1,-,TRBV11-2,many,CASSPQGYLNTEAFF,TGTGCCAGCAGCCCTCAGGGGTACTTGAACACTGAAGCTTTCTTT
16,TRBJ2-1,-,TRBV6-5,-,CASSYPGVAGPGEQFF,TGTGCCAGCAGTTACCCCGGGGTAGCCGGGCCCGGTGAGCAGTTCTTC
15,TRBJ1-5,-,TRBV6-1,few,CASSEATVPDQPQHF,TGTGCCAGCAGTGAGGCGACAGTGCCTGATCAGCCCCAGCATTTT
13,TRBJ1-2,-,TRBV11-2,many,CASSLPSGYGYTF,TGTGCCAGCAGCTTACCCAGTGGCTATGGCTACACCTTC
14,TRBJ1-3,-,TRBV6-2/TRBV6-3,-,CASTSRGVVDTIYF,TGTGCCAGCACCTCCCGGGGGGTAGTGGACACCATATATTTT
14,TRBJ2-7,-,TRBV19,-,CASSHQGLGYEQYF,TGTGCCAGTAGTCACCAGGGGTTGGGCTACGAGCAGTACTTC
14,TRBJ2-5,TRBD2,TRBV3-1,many,CASSSRGGGETQYF,TGTGCCAGCAGCTCGCGCGGGGGGGGAGAGACCCAGTACTTC
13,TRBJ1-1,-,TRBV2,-,CASNSNWGEKAFF,TGTGCCAGCAACTCTAACTGGGGAGAAAAAGCTTTCTTT
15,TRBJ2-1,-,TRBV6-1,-,CASAKAGVAKNEQFF,TGTGCCAGCGCCAAAGCGGGCGTCGCAAAAAATGAGCAGTTCTTC
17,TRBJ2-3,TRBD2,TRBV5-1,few,CASRPAGLAGSTDTQYF,TGCGCCAGCAGACCAGCCGGACTAGCGGGATCCACAGATACGCAGTATTTT
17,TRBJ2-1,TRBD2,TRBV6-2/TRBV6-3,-,CASRNGLAGIAYNEQFF,TGTGCCAGCAGAAACGGACTAGCAGGGATTGCCTACAATGAGCAGTTCTTC